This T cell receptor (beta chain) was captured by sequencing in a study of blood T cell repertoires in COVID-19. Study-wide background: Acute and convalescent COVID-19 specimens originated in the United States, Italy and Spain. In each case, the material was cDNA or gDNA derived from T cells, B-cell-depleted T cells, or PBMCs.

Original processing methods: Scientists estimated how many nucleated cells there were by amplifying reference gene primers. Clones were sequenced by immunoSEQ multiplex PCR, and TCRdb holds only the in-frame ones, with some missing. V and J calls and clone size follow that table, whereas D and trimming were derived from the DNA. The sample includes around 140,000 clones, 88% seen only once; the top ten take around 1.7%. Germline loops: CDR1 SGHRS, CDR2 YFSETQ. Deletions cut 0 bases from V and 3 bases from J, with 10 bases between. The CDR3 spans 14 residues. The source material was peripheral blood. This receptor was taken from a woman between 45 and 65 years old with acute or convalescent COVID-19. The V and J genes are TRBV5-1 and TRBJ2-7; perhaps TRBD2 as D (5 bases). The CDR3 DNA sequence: TGCGCCAGCAGCTTGGGTAGCGCGAACTACGAGCAGTACTTC. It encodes CASSLGSANYEQYF.